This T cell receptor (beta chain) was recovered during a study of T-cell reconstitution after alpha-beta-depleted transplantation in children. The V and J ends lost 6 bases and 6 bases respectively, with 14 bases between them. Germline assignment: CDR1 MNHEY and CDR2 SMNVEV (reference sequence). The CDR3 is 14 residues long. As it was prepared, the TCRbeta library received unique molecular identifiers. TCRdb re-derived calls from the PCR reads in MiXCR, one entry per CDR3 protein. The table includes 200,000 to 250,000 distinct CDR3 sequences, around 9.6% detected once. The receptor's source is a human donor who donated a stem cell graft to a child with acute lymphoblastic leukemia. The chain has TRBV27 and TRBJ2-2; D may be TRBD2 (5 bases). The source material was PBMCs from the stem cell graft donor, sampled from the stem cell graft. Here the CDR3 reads CASRPSTGSGELFF. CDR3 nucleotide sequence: TGTGCCAGCAGGCCCTCGACGGGGTCCGGGGAGCTGTTTTTT.